This is a list of T cell receptor beta chains from one sample in a study of blood T cells in healthy people across ages. TCRdb independently ran MiXCR on the 5' RACE reads; one entry per CDR3 protein. The sample has hundreds of thousands of distinct CDR3 sequences; over 45% are singletons. The sequencing sample was made of blood. The receptors here all came from a woman aged 55-70 years in good health. The CDR3 runs from the conserved cysteine through the conserved F or W. Fields, in order: CDR3 DNA, CDR3 protein, J gene, D gene, V gene, clone size. D genes are given only for firm matches. Rows give clone size only sometimes, using once, few, many, or a class for an expanded clone.

CDR3nt: TGCGCCAGCAGCTTGACTTGGCGGGAGTCTACCCAGTACTTC
CDR3aa: CASSLTWRESTQYF
j_gene: TRBJ2-5
d_gene: TRBD2
v_gene: TRBV5-1
abundance: NA

CDR3nt: TGTGCCAGCCGGCCGGGGCTCCGCTATGGCTACACCTTC
CDR3aa: CASRPGLRYGYTF
j_gene: TRBJ1-2
d_gene: NA
v_gene: TRBV6-5
abundance: NA

CDR3nt: TGCAGTGCTAGCGTCAGACAGGTGAACACTGAAGCTTTCTTT
CDR3aa: CSASVRQVNTEAFF
j_gene: TRBJ1-1
d_gene: NA
v_gene: TRBV20-1
abundance: few

CDR3nt: TGTGCCAGCAGCCCCCTCCGGGGCAGAGTTGAGCAGTTCTTC
CDR3aa: CASSPLRGRVEQFF
j_gene: TRBJ2-1
d_gene: NA
v_gene: TRBV4-2
abundance: NA

CDR3nt: TGTGCCAGCAGCGATCCGGGACAACTCTACGAGCAGTACTTC
CDR3aa: CASSDPGQLYEQYF
j_gene: TRBJ2-7
d_gene: NA
v_gene: TRBV28
abundance: NA

CDR3nt: TGTGCCAGCAGCACCCGGGACAACTTCTACGAGCAGTACTTC
CDR3aa: CASSTRDNFYEQYF
j_gene: TRBJ2-7
d_gene: NA
v_gene: TRBV7-2
abundance: NA

CDR3nt: TGTGCCACCAGCAGAGAAGAGTACTCGGGACAAGAGACCCAGTACTTC
CDR3aa: CATSREEYSGQETQYF
j_gene: TRBJ2-5
d_gene: NA
v_gene: TRBV15
abundance: once

CDR3nt: TGTGCCAGCAGTTTACTGGGACAGGGGGTTTACGAGCAGTACTTC
CDR3aa: CASSLLGQGVYEQYF
j_gene: TRBJ2-7
d_gene: TRBD1
v_gene: TRBV28
abundance: NA

CDR3nt: TGTGCCAGCAGCCTAAACCGGGCACCGGGTATGAATACGCAGTATTTT
CDR3aa: CASSLNRAPGMNTQYF
j_gene: TRBJ2-3
d_gene: NA
v_gene: TRBV7-2
abundance: NA

CDR3nt: TGTGCCAGCAGCTCCCTTTTTGGTAGAGCCGAGAGCTCCTACAATGAGCAGTTCTTC
CDR3aa: CASSSLFGRAESSYNEQFF
j_gene: TRBJ2-1
d_gene: NA
v_gene: TRBV5-5
abundance: NA

CDR3nt: TGTGCCAGCGGCTTACTTGGCGGGAGTGCTGAGCAGTTCTTC
CDR3aa: CASGLLGGSAEQFF
j_gene: TRBJ2-1
d_gene: TRBD2
v_gene: TRBV11-3
abundance: NA

CDR3nt: TGCAGTGCTAGGCGGACTAGTTTTGCCGGGGAGCTGTTTTTT
CDR3aa: CSARRTSFAGELFF
j_gene: TRBJ2-2
d_gene: TRBD2
v_gene: TRBV20-1
abundance: NA

CDR3nt: TGTGCCAGCAGCCAGGCCTCGGAGAAGTACTTC
CDR3aa: CASSQASEKYF
j_gene: TRBJ2-7
d_gene: NA
v_gene: TRBV7-9
abundance: many

CDR3nt: TGTGCCATAACCGGCGGAGTACCCAGCTCCTACAATGAGCAGTTCTTC
CDR3aa: CAITGGVPSSYNEQFF
j_gene: TRBJ2-1
d_gene: NA
v_gene: TRBV10-3
abundance: few

CDR3nt: TGCAGCGTTGCCAAGACTAGCAGGGAGACCCAGTACTTC
CDR3aa: CSVAKTSRETQYF
j_gene: TRBJ2-5
d_gene: TRBD2
v_gene: TRBV29-1
abundance: NA

CDR3nt: TGTGCCAGCAGCTTTGCCGGGAGGGGCACAGATACGCAGTATTTT
CDR3aa: CASSFAGRGTDTQYF
j_gene: TRBJ2-3
d_gene: TRBD2
v_gene: TRBV7-3
abundance: NA

CDR3nt: TGTGCCAGCAGCCTGGGCGGTAAGACCTACGAGCAGTACTTC
CDR3aa: CASSLGGKTYEQYF
j_gene: TRBJ2-7
d_gene: NA
v_gene: TRBV12-3/TRBV12-4
abundance: once

CDR3nt: TGTGCCAGCAGCACCTTGGAGGCGGTGGTATACTGCGAGCAGTACTTC
CDR3aa: CASSTLEAVVYCEQYF
j_gene: TRBJ2-7
d_gene: NA
v_gene: TRBV6-2/TRBV6-3
abundance: NA

CDR3nt: TGTGCCAGCAGCGTAGACAGTAGCAATCAGCCCCAGCATTTT
CDR3aa: CASSVDSSNQPQHF
j_gene: TRBJ1-5
d_gene: NA
v_gene: TRBV7-8
abundance: once

CDR3nt: TGTGCCAGCACCCAGGCGGGGGCGGGGACCGGGGAGCTGTTTTTT
CDR3aa: CASTQAGAGTGELFF
j_gene: TRBJ2-2
d_gene: NA
v_gene: TRBV6-2/TRBV6-3
abundance: once

CDR3nt: TGTGCCAGCAGCCGGATGACTGCGGGACAAGAGACCCAGTACTTC
CDR3aa: CASSRMTAGQETQYF
j_gene: TRBJ2-5
d_gene: NA
v_gene: TRBV11-1
abundance: NA

CDR3nt: TGCAGTGCTCGGACTAGCGGTCCCTACGAGCAGTACTTC
CDR3aa: CSARTSGPYEQYF
j_gene: TRBJ2-7
d_gene: TRBD2
v_gene: TRBV20-1
abundance: many

CDR3nt: TGTGCCAGCAGCCCGGGGTCCATATCCTCCTACGAGCAGTACTTC
CDR3aa: CASSPGSISSYEQYF
j_gene: TRBJ2-7
d_gene: NA
v_gene: TRBV7-2
abundance: few

CDR3nt: TGCAGCGTTGCGGTTAGCGGAGCCTACGAGCAGTACTTC
CDR3aa: CSVAVSGAYEQYF
j_gene: TRBJ2-7
d_gene: NA
v_gene: TRBV29-1
abundance: many

CDR3nt: TGTGCCAGCAGCCTTACCCGGGACAGAAGGGTGCAGTACTTC
CDR3aa: CASSLTRDRRVQYF
j_gene: TRBJ2-7
d_gene: TRBD1
v_gene: TRBV7-8
abundance: few

CDR3nt: TGCAGTGCCACCCTCATGGCCTCTGGGGCCAACGTCCTGACTTTC
CDR3aa: CSATLMASGANVLTF
j_gene: TRBJ2-6
d_gene: NA
v_gene: TRBV20-1
abundance: few

CDR3nt: TGTGCCAGCAGCTCACGTAGAACTACCTACGAGCAGTACTTC
CDR3aa: CASSSRRTTYEQYF
j_gene: TRBJ2-7
d_gene: NA
v_gene: TRBV6-2/TRBV6-3
abundance: few

CDR3nt: TGTGCCAGCTCACCTTTTGAAAAGGGACTCACTGAAGCTTTCTTT
CDR3aa: CASSPFEKGLTEAFF
j_gene: TRBJ1-1
d_gene: NA
v_gene: TRBV18
abundance: NA

CDR3nt: TGTGCCAGCAGCCAAGGGACAGGGGGGGTGGGTGGCTACACCTTC
CDR3aa: CASSQGTGGVGGYTF
j_gene: TRBJ1-2
d_gene: TRBD1
v_gene: TRBV4-2
abundance: few